The next 13 T cell receptor beta chains were all read from a single sample in a study of T cell changes during pregnancy in multiple sclerosis. TCRdb keeps only in-frame clones here, not all; method: immunoSEQ multiplex PCR. Altogether 40,000 to 45,000 clones are present, under 95% being singletons, with the ten largest covering roughly 0.52%. The specimen was CD4+ T cells from peripheral blood mononuclear cells, collected in the third trimester of pregnancy. The receptors originated from a female donor with multiple sclerosis, enrolled in a pregnancy study.

The V gene is TRBV4-1, the J gene TRBJ2-2; 7 bases are shared with TRBD1. Trimming removed 1 base from V and 7 bases from J; junction bases left unmatched: 6. The germline gives CDR1 MGHRA, CDR2 YSYEKL. The length of the CDR3 is 15 residues. The CDR3 DNA sequence: TGCGCCAGCAGCCAAGGTACAGGGGCGGTCGGGGAGCTGTTTTTT. Translating it yields CASSQGTGAVGELFF.

V gene TRBV6-1 combines with J gene TRBJ2-2; 9 bases line up with TRBD1. This CDR3 region has 15 residues. Germline CDR1 is MNHNS and CDR2 is SASEGT. With 5 bases clipped from V and 6 bases from J, the junction kept 7 bases outside the gene matches. The CDR3 DNA reads TGTGCCAGCAGTAGCGCGGGACAGGGTTCCGGGGAGCTGTTTTTT. This translates into CASSSAGQGSGELFF.

The gene calls are TRBV11-3 and TRBJ2-7, with D hard to call. The CDR3 is 12 amino acids. The germline V and J ends were trimmed by 0 bases and 2 bases, with 2 bases remaining between them. Germline V lookup: CDR1 SGHNT, CDR2 YENEEA. The CDR3, as DNA: TGTGCCAGCAGCTTAGACACCTACGAGCAGTACTTC. Translation gives CASSLDTYEQYF.

The chain recombines TRBV7-9 with TRBJ1-2; 9 bases fit TRBD1. The CDR3 contains 13 residues. Trimming cost V 6 bases and J 8 bases; bases outside gene matches: 7. In germline, CDR1 is SEHNR, CDR2 FQNEAQ (reference sequence). The CDR3: CASSIGQGLGYTF. CDR3 nucleotide sequence: TGTGCCAGCAGTATTGGACAGGGGCTGGGCTACACCTTC.

This clone was detected only once. The chain joins TRBV28 to TRBJ2-7; D perhaps matches TRBD1 (6 bases). Germline CDR1 reads MDHEN; CDR2 reads SYDVKM. The CDR3 sequence is 16 residues long. Trimming took off 4 bases at V and 4 bases at J, with 20 bases between the two ends. The CDR3 here is CASSYDFVTRGYEQYF. CDR3 in DNA: TGTGCCAGCAGTTATGACTTTGTCACTAGGGGGTACGAGCAGTACTTC.

The V gene is TRBV29-1, the J gene TRBJ2-2, with D possibly matching TRBD1 (5 bases). The CDR3 extends over 15 amino acids. V was pared by 6 bases and J by 2 bases, with 16 bases between. Germline V lookup: CDR1 SQVTM, CDR2 ANQGSEA. CDR3 DNA sequence: TGCAGCGTACCCCTGAAGCAGGGCAACACCGGGGAGCTGTTTTTT. This sequence encodes CSVPLKQGNTGELFF.

The gene calls are TRBV29-1 and TRBJ2-5; 10 bases agree with TRBD1. The J segment lost 5 bases and the V segment lost 7 bases, leaving 7 bases of the junction unmatched. CDR3 length: 13 residues. The germline CDR1 and CDR2 sequences are SQVTM and ANQGSEA. The CDR3 DNA follows: TGCAGCGCAGACAGGGGGCTCGGGGAGACCCAGTACTTC. Translated: CSADRGLGETQYF.

This rearrangement joins TRBV9 to TRBJ2-1; 7 bases fit TRBD2. CDR3 length equals 15 residues. CDR1 SGDLS and CDR2 YYNGEE come from the germline V gene. Trimming cost V 0 bases and J 6 bases; bases outside gene matches: 6. This CDR3 reads CASSVVSTSANEQFF. In DNA, the CDR3 is TGTGCCAGCAGCGTAGTATCTACTAGCGCCAATGAGCAGTTCTTC.

The J gene is TRBJ2-2, the V gene TRBV2; TRBD2 matches at 7 bases. Germline CDR1 is SNHLY and CDR2 is FYNNEI. The length of the CDR3 is 15 residues. V lost 9 bases, J lost 4 bases, and 11 bases stayed unmatched. The CDR3 DNA follows: TGTGCCAGGGGGAAGGGAGGGTTCGGCACCGGGGAGCTGTTTTTT. This codes for CARGKGGFGTGELFF.

CDR3 sequence: CASGSNTEAFF. The DNA for the CDR3 is TGTGCCAGCGGGAGTAACACTGAAGCTTTCTTT. The chain has TRBV21-1 and TRBJ1-1. TRBV21-1 is listed as a pseudogene. The CDR3 is 11 amino acids.

The gene calls are TRBV28 and TRBJ2-7, with 7 bases fitting TRBD2. J was trimmed by 9 bases and V by 5 bases; bases with no gene match: 16. The germline V gene encodes CDR1 MDHEN and CDR2 SYDVKM. There are 15 residues in the CDR3. CDR3 bases: TGTGCCAGCAGTCCCCCCGGGACTCCGGGAGGCGGGCAGTACTTC. It yields the protein CASSPPGTPGGGQYF.

Regarding this clone: A junction boundary mismatches the germline segment, possibly from a read error. J is TRBJ1-2 and V is TRBV25-1, with TRBD1 identical over 7 bases. Germline V gene lookup returns CDR1 MGHDK and CDR2 SYGVNS. This CDR3 is 10 amino acids long. CDR3 protein: CLGGGNGYTF. The DNA for the CDR3 is TGCCTTGGAGGGGGCAACGGCTACACCTTC.

V gene TRBV18 combines with J gene TRBJ2-3; TRBD2 might be the D (6 bases). The CDR3 is 15 residues long. Germline assignment: CDR1 KGHSH and CDR2 LQKENI. Deletions cut 2 bases from V and 4 bases from J, with 13 bases between. Here the CDR3 reads CASSPGTLKSDTQYF. In DNA, the CDR3 is TGTGCCAGCTCACCAGGGACTCTAAAGTCAGATACGCAGTATTTT.